This T cell receptor beta chain is drawn from a study of shared clonotypes between healthy human individuals. Notes on the study in general: Memory subsets generally showed lower estimated richness than naive subsets. Few donors limited the genetic and exposure-history diversity represented.

Naive CD8 cells lacked CD45RO and underwent positive selection for CCR7, leaving out terminally differentiated effector memory CD45RA+ cells. As concerns this clone: Antigen specificity is unknown.

The V end was cut by 2 bases, the J end by 5 bases, with 15 bases between. The CDR3 sequence is 15 residues long. The germline V gene encodes CDR1 SGHDN and CDR2 FVKESK. Original handling: Junction-only sequences without quality scores were provided by ImmunoSEQ, so filtering was different. Only in-frame clones appear in the TCRdb table, and some are missing; sequencing was by immunoSEQ multiplex PCR. V and J calls and clone size come straight from that table; D and trimming were deduced from the DNA. The sample comprises hundreds of thousands of clones, 98% of which are singletons, and 0.3% rests with the top ten.

The receptor was derived from a man aged 30 to 39 in good health. Specimen: naive CD8+ T cells sorted from blood. V usage is TRBV14 and J usage is TRBJ2-5, with D possibly TRBD2 on 5 matching bases. CDR3 nucleotide sequence: TGTGCCAGCAGCCAACACTCGGGATTGTGGGAGACCCAGTACTTC. Translating gives CASSQHSGLWETQYF. Supplemented by reference TRBV14 and TRBJ2-5, the full variable domain reads EAGVTQFPSHSVIEKGQTVTLRCDPISGHDNLYWYRRVMGKEIKFLLHFVKESKQDESGMPNNRFLAERTGGTYSTLKVQPAELEDSGVYFCASSQHSGLWETQYFGPGTRLLVL.